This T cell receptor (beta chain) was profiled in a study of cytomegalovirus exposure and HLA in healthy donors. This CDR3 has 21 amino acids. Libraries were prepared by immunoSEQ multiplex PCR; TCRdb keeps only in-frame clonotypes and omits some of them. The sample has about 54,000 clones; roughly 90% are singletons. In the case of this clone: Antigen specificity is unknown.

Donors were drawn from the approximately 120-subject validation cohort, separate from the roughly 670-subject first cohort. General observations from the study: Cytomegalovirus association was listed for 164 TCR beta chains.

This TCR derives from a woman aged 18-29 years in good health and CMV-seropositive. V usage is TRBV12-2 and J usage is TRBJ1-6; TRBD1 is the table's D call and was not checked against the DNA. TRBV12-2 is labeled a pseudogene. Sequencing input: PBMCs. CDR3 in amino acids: CASRLVRQGSSWSSYNSPLHF. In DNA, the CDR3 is TGTGCAAGTCGCTTAGTTCGACAGGGGTCCTCCTGGAGCTCCTATAATTCACCCCTCCACTTT.